One sample yielded the 6 T cell receptor beta chains listed below, sequenced in a study of PD-1 blockade in classical Hodgkin lymphoma. There was relapse after autologous stem cell transplantation in every patient, and there was variation in brentuximab vedotin exposure. Method: immunoSEQ multiplex PCR; TCRdb's copy keeps in-frame clones and lacks some. The sample includes 25,000 to 35,000 clones, roughly 70% of them seen just once. The source material was peripheral blood mononuclear cells (PBMCs), sampled before the second cycle of nivolumab. The receptors here all came from a human donor with classical Hodgkin lymphoma.

This clone is a singleton in its sample. The V gene is TRBV28, the J gene TRBJ1-1; D is ambiguous. CDR1 is MDHEN and CDR2 is SYDVKM in the germline V gene. This CDR3 spans 12 amino acids. V lost 2 bases to trimming and J lost 7 bases, with 8 bases between them. CDR3 coding DNA: TGTGCCAGCAGTTTAGGTCGCTATGAAGCTTTCTTT. It specifies CASSLGRYEAFF.

This clone was seen once. This rearrangement joins TRBV6-6 to TRBJ2-6, with D perhaps assigned TRBD1 or TRBD2 (5 bases each). In germline, CDR1 is MNHNY, CDR2 SVGAGI (reference sequence). The V and J ends lost 3 bases and 1 base respectively, with 7 bases between them. The CDR3 totals 15 residues. DNA of the CDR3: TGTGCCAGCAGTTATGAGGGGTCTGGGGCCAACGTCCTGACTTTC. Encoded protein: CASSYEGSGANVLTF.

The J gene is TRBJ1-4, the V gene TRBV4-2; TRBD1 matches 8 bases. The CDR3 is 17 residues long. V shed 0 bases and J 7 bases; nucleotides not matched to a gene: 10. Germline CDR1 and CDR2: LGHNA and YNFKEQ. CDR3 in DNA: TGTGCCAGCAGCCAAGATCTAGTTTGGACAGGGAGTGAAAAACTGTTTTTT. It encodes CASSQDLVWTGSEKLFF.

The chain is built from TRBV7-3 and TRBJ1-1; D might be TRBD1 (6 bases). This CDR3 is 13 amino acids long. The ends were cut back, 0 bases at V and 5 bases at J, with 7 bases in the middle. Germline CDR1 and CDR2: SGHTA and FQGTGA. In DNA form, the CDR3 reads TGTGCCAGCAGCTTAACAGGGGGGACTGAAGCTTTCTTT. It codes for CASSLTGGTEAFF.

The chain couples TRBV7-2 to TRBJ2-5, with D possibly being TRBD1 (5 bases). Trimming shortened V by 1 base and J by 3 bases, and 15 bases separated the two germline ends. Germline V CDR1 and CDR2: SGHTA, FQGNSA. The CDR3 runs to 16 residues. CDR3 sequence (DNA): TGTGCCAGCAGCTTAGACCCCAGGGTGGGAAAAGAGACCCAGTACTTC. It is translated as CASSLDPRVGKETQYF.

This clone was picked up a small number of times. V gene TRBV5-4 combines with J gene TRBJ2-3, with a weak D call TRBD1 (6 bases). The CDR3 consists of 13 residues. Trimming left V 4 bases short and J 3 bases short, with 9 bases between. Germline values: CDR1 SGHNT, CDR2 YYREEE (reference sequence). The CDR3 reads CASSVDSTDTQYF. DNA for the CDR3: TGTGCCAGCAGCGTGGACAGTACAGATACGCAGTATTTT. Using reference TRBV5-4 and TRBJ2-3 for the parts outside the CDR3, the full variable domain is ETGVTQSPTHLIKTRGQQVTLRCSSQSGHNTVSWYQQALGQGPQFIFQYYREEENGRGNFPPRFSGLQFPNYSSELNVNALELDDSALYLCASSVDSTDTQYFGPGTRLTVL.